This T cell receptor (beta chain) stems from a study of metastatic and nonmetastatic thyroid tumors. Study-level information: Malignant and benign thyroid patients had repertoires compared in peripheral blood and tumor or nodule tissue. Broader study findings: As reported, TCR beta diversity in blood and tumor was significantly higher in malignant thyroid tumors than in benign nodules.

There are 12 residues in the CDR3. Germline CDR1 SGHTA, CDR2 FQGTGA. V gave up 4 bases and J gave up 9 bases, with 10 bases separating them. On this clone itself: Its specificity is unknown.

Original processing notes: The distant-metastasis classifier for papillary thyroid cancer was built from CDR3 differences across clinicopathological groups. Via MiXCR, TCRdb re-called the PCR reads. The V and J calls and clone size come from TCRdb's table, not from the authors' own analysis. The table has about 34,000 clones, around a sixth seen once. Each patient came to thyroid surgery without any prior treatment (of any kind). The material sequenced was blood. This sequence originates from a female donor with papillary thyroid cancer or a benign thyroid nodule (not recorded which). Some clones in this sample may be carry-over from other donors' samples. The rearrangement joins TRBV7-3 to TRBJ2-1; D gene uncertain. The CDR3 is CASSSQRSEQFF. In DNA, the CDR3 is TGTGCCAGCAGCTCCCAGCGCAGTGAGCAGTTCTTC.